What follows are 25 T cell receptor beta chains derived from one specimen sequenced in a study of cytomegalovirus exposure and HLA in healthy donors. The PCR was carried out with 60 Vbeta primers and 13 Jbeta primers. Measured with immunoSEQ multiplex PCR; TCRdb has only the in-frame clones, and not every one. The sample has around 100,000 clones, around 79% seen once; the top ten hold around 4.3%. Sequenced sample: PBMCs. The source is a woman in her 40s in good health and CMV-seropositive.

This clone was picked up a small number of times. This chain uses TRBV7-9 with TRBJ2-1, with 13 bases lining up with TRBD2. The ends lost 4 bases at V and 6 bases at J; junction bases unmatched: 6. Germline V gives CDR1 SEHNR, CDR2 FQNEAQ (reference sequence). This CDR3 has 16 amino acids. In nucleotides, the CDR3 is TGTGCCAGCAGCTCCCCGGGACTAGCGGGGCCCAATGAGCAGTTCTTC. It yields the protein CASSSPGLAGPNEQFF. Together with reference TRBV7-9 and TRBJ2-1, the CDR3 gives the full variable domain: DTGVSQNPRHKITKRGQNVTFRCDPISEHNRLYWYRQTLGQGPEFLTYFQNEAQLEKSRLLSDRFSAERPKGSFSTLEIQRTEQGDSAMYLCASSSPGLAGPNEQFFGPGTRLTVL.

This clone was found a few times. This chain connects TRBV18 to TRBJ1-3; the D is unclear. Germline CDR1 is KGHSH and CDR2 is LQKENI. The CDR3 loop spans 16 amino acids. V shed 3 bases and J shed 0 bases, with 12 bases lying between them. In DNA, the CDR3 is TGTGCCAGCTCACCTACCAACGAGTTCTCTGGAAACACCATATATTTT. This sequence encodes CASSPTNEFSGNTIYF. The whole variable domain, filled in from reference TRBV18 and TRBJ1-3, reads NAGVMQNPRHLVRRRGQEARLRCSPMKGHSHVYWYRQLPEEGLKFMVYLQKENIIDESGMPKERFSAEFPKEGPSILRIQQVVRGDSAAYFCASSPTNEFSGNTIYFGEGSWLTVV.

V gene TRBV4-1 combines with J gene TRBJ2-1; TRBD2 agrees at 9 bases. Germline loops: CDR1 MGHRA, CDR2 YSYEKL. The J segment lost 4 bases and the V segment lost 0 bases, leaving 4 bases of the junction unmatched. This CDR3 has 16 residues. The CDR3 region has the DNA TGCGCCAGCAGCCAAGATCAGCGGGAGGCTTACAATGAGCAGTTCTTC. It translates to CASSQDQREAYNEQFF.

The chain couples TRBV7-2 to TRBJ1-6; no clear D gene. The V end lost 1 base, the J end lost 8 bases, and 6 bases lay between the germline ends. Germline V gene sequence: CDR1 SGHTA, CDR2 FQGNSA. The CDR3 totals 13 residues. The CDR3 region is CASSLGGDSPLHF. In DNA form, the CDR3 reads TGTGCCAGCAGCTTAGGGGGAGATTCACCCCTCCACTTT.

The chain carries TRBV9 and TRBJ2-3; the D is unclear. In germline, CDR1 is SGDLS, CDR2 YYNGEE. The ends were cut back, 3 bases at V and 9 bases at J, with 5 bases in the middle. This CDR3 comprises 10 residues. The CDR3: CASSAETQYF. The CDR3 DNA sequence: TGTGCCAGCAGCGCCGAGACGCAGTATTTT. The full variable domain, with the rest looked up from reference TRBV9 and TRBJ2-3, is DSGVTQTPKHLITATGQRVTLRCSPRSGDLSVYWYQQSLDQGLQFLIQYYNGEERAKGNILERFSAQQFPDLHSELNLSSLELGDSALYFCASSAETQYFGPGTRLTVL.

V usage is TRBV11-3 and J usage is TRBJ2-3, with 12 bases identical to TRBD2. The germline V gene encodes CDR1 SGHNT and CDR2 YENEEA. Trimming removed 5 bases from V and 8 bases from J; junction bases left unmatched: 14. The length of the CDR3 is 17 residues. CDR3 nucleotides: TGTGCCAGCAGCCCTGGGGCTAGCGGGAGGGCGGGGTCTACGCAGTATTTT. This encodes CASSPGASGRAGSTQYF.

The chain employs TRBV2 and TRBJ2-4; D might be TRBD1 (5 bases). CDR1 SNHLY and CDR2 FYNNEI come from the germline V gene. This CDR3 comprises 13 residues. Trimming shortened V by 4 bases and J by 8 bases, and 12 bases separated the two germline ends. The CDR3 region has the DNA TGTGCCAGCAGTGGACAGTCAGCAGACATTCAGTACTTC. It yields the protein CASSGQSADIQYF.

This chain joins TRBV10-2 and TRBJ2-7; 8 bases are a match to TRBD1. Per the germline V gene, CDR1 is WSHSY and CDR2 is SAAADI. V shed 6 bases and J 0 bases; nucleotides not matched to a gene: 4. The CDR3 length is 14 residues. The CDR3 sequence: CASRYRGNSYEQYF. The CDR3 bases are TGCGCCAGCAGATACAGGGGGAACTCCTACGAGCAGTACTTC.

The chain is built from TRBV2 and TRBJ2-2, with 7 bases aligning to TRBD1. Trimming took 6 bases from V and 2 from J; bases not matched to a gene: 6. Germline assignment: CDR1 SNHLY and CDR2 FYNNEI. This CDR3 contains 15 residues. CDR3 loop: CASRTGTANTGELFF. CDR3 in DNA: TGTGCCAGCAGGACCGGGACAGCAAACACCGGGGAGCTGTTTTTT.

V is TRBV5-1 and J is TRBJ1-2; TRBD1 agrees at 8 bases. V was pared by 1 base and J by 2 bases, with 10 bases of the junction left unmatched. The CDR3 runs to 17 residues. Germline V CDR1 and CDR2: SGHRS, YFSETQ. Here the CDR3 DNA reads TGCGCCAGCAGCTTGAGGACAGGGAGTAACAAAAACTATGGCTACACCTTC. Translating gives CASSLRTGSNKNYGYTF.

The V and J genes are TRBV10-3 and TRBJ1-4, with 7 positions matching TRBD1. Trimming cost V 10 bases and J 0 bases; bases outside gene matches: 11. Looked up from germline, CDR1 is ENHRY and CDR2 is SYGVKD. The CDR3 is 16 residues long. CDR3 bases: TGTGCCACCCAAGGGGGCCCAACGACAACTAATGAAAAACTGTTTTTT. Residues: CATQGGPTTTNEKLFF.

CDR3 residues: CASSQVKAGGPYEQYF. Written as DNA, the CDR3 is TGCGCCAGCAGCCAAGTAAAAGCGGGAGGTCCCTACGAGCAGTACTTC. This chain joins TRBV4-1 and TRBJ2-7; 9 bases fit TRBD2. Germline CDR1 and CDR2: MGHRA and YSYEKL. V gave up 1 base and J gave up 2 bases; unmatched junction bases: 6. The CDR3 contains 16 residues.

The rearrangement uses TRBV5-8 and TRBJ2-1, with 11 positions matching TRBD2. Germline V CDR1 and CDR2: SGHTS, YDEGEE. The V segment lost 6 bases and the J segment 1 base; nucleotides outside the gene matches: 12. This CDR3 comprises 18 residues. CDR3 sequence: CASTPWVAGGGSYNEQFF. The CDR3 DNA reads as TGTGCCAGCACCCCGTGGGTAGCGGGGGGGGGATCCTACAATGAGCAGTTCTTC.

This chain connects TRBV4-3 to TRBJ2-7, with a possible D match to TRBD2 (6 bases). V lost 3 bases and J 0 bases, leaving 12 bases between the germline ends. The CDR3 is 15 amino acids. The germline CDR1 and CDR2 sequences are LGHNA and YSLEER. CDR3 in amino acids: CASSQVAVSSYEQYF. In nucleotides, the CDR3 is TGCGCCAGCAGCCAGGTAGCGGTCAGCTCCTACGAGCAGTACTTC.

The chain recombines TRBV21-1 with TRBJ2-7; the table assigns TRBD2, which was not confirmed against the DNA. TRBV21-1 has pseudogene status. CDR3 length equals 19 residues. For the CDR3, the DNA is TGTGCCAGCAGCAAAGAAAGGGTATGGCAGCGGGAGGGTTCCTACGAGCAGTACTTC. This sequence encodes CASSKERVWQREGSYEQYF.

The rearrangement links TRBV2 to TRBJ2-5, with TRBD1 matching over 8 bases. Germline V lookup: CDR1 SNHLY, CDR2 FYNNEI. V dropped 5 bases and J dropped 11; count of bases not matched to a gene: 10. The CDR3 extends over 13 amino acids. CDR3 coding DNA: TGTGCCAGCAGTAGGCAGGGGGCTGGAGAGCAGTACTTC. It encodes CASSRQGAGEQYF. Together with reference TRBV2 and TRBJ2-5, the CDR3 gives the full variable domain: EPEVTQTPSHQVTQMGQEVILRCVPISNHLYFYWYRQILGQKVEFLVSFYNNEISEKSEIFDDQFSVERPDGSNFTLKIRSTKLEDSAMYFCASSRQGAGEQYFGPGTRLLVL.

The J gene is TRBJ2-7, the V gene TRBV6-5; possible D gene TRBD2, 5 bases. V was pared by 0 bases and J by 0 bases, with 6 bases between. The CDR3 totals 14 residues. Germline CDR1 and CDR2: MNHEY and SVGAGI. The CDR3 nucleotides are TGTGCCAGCAGTTACTCTAGCGACTCCTACGAGCAGTACTTC. Amino acid sequence: CASSYSSDSYEQYF.

This clone was observed a few times. The rearrangement joins TRBV19 to TRBJ2-1; 10 bases fit TRBD2. In germline, CDR1 is LNHDA, CDR2 SQIVND (reference sequence). Unmatched junction bases numbered 7, after V lost 5 bases and J lost 9 bases. The CDR3 spans 14 residues. The CDR3 sequence: CASSLLAGDFEQFF. CDR3 in DNA: TGTGCCAGTAGTCTCCTAGCGGGAGACTTTGAGCAGTTCTTC. The full variable domain, its missing parts supplied by reference TRBV19 and TRBJ2-1, is DGGITQSPKYLFRKEGQNVTLSCEQNLNHDAMYWYRQDPGQGLRLIYYSQIVNDFQKGDIAEGYSVSREKKESFPLTVTSAQKNPTAFYLCASSLLAGDFEQFFGPGTRLTVL.

This clone appeared a few times. V is TRBV5-1 and J is TRBJ2-7; no definite D call. This CDR3 region has 14 residues. V was trimmed by 1 base and J by 0 bases, leaving 8 bases between them. The V gene's germline CDR1 is SGHRS and CDR2 YFSETQ. The CDR3 nucleotides are TGCGCCAGCAGCTTGTCACAGCCCTCCTACGAGCAGTACTTC. The encoded protein is CASSLSQPSYEQYF.

The chain has TRBV18 and TRBJ2-7; tentatively, D is TRBD2 (5 bases). This CDR3 is built from 14 residues. V gave up 0 bases and J gave up 7 bases, with 13 bases separating them. Germline V gene data show CDR1 as KGHSH and CDR2 as LQKENI. CDR3 bases: TGTGCCAGCTCACCACCTGCGACACCGGGGGAGCAGTACTTC. Residues: CASSPPATPGEQYF. Complete variable domain (other parts from reference TRBV18 and TRBJ2-7): NAGVMQNPRHLVRRRGQEARLRCSPMKGHSHVYWYRQLPEEGLKFMVYLQKENIIDESGMPKERFSAEFPKEGPSILRIQQVVRGDSAAYFCASSPPATPGEQYFGPGTRLTVT.

The V call is TRBV9, the J call TRBJ1-2; perhaps TRBD1 as D (6 bases). The germline V gene encodes CDR1 SGDLS and CDR2 YYNGEE. CDR3 length equals 14 residues. Trimming cost V 0 bases and J 2 bases, with 8 bases left between them. CDR3 in amino acids: CASSVAQGNYGYTF. The CDR3, as DNA: TGTGCCAGCAGCGTAGCCCAGGGGAACTATGGCTACACCTTC.

This clone turned up a few times. V and J are TRBV7-9 and TRBJ1-1, with unresolved D. The CDR3 is 12 residues long. Germline V CDR1 and CDR2: SEHNR, FQNEAQ (reference sequence). V lost 6 bases and J 3 bases, leaving 8 bases between the germline ends. CDR3 sequence (DNA): TGTGCCAGCAGTTACGGAGACACTGAAGCTTTCTTT. Amino acid sequence: CASSYGDTEAFF.

This chain links TRBV7-9 with TRBJ2-5; D is uncertain. V lost 5 bases, J lost 4 bases, and 8 bases lay in between. Per the germline V gene, CDR1 is SEHNR and CDR2 is FQNEAQ (reference sequence). The CDR3 totals 12 residues. The CDR3 is CASSVIRETQYF. As DNA, the CDR3 is TGTGCCAGCAGCGTTATCCGAGAGACCCAGTACTTC.

The CDR3 region has the DNA TGCGCCAGCACCTGGACAGGGAACACCGGGGAGCTGTTTTTT. Its protein product is CASTWTGNTGELFF. The gene calls are TRBV4-3 and TRBJ2-2; 7 bases are a match to TRBD1. The J segment lost 1 base and the V segment lost 7 bases, leaving 3 bases of the junction unmatched. The germline V gene has CDR1 LGHNA and CDR2 YSLEER. CDR3 length: 14 residues.

V and J are TRBV28 and TRBJ2-7, with D possibly being TRBD2 (7 bases). This CDR3 comprises 18 residues. Per germline, CDR1 MDHEN and CDR2 SYDVKM. V was trimmed by 3 bases and J by 0 bases, leaving 21 bases between them. The DNA for the CDR3 is TGTGCCAGCAGTTTCCAGATGGGGGGGCAGGTTCTCTCCTACGAGCAGTACTTC. It encodes CASSFQMGGQVLSYEQYF. Combining the CDR3 with reference TRBV28 and TRBJ2-7 gives the whole variable domain DVKVTQSSRYLVKRTGEKVFLECVQDMDHENMFWYRQDPGLGLRLIYFSYDVKMKEKGDIPEGYSVSREKKERFSLILESASTNQTSMYLCASSFQMGGQVLSYEQYFGPGTRLTVT.